The 14 T cell receptor beta chains below were found in one sample sequenced in a study of blood T cells in healthy people across ages. Together with a sample-barcoded 5' primer, a J-beta primer mix was included in a second PCR lasting 7 to 11 cycles. TCRdb itself ran the 5' RACE reads through MiXCR, one entry per CDR3 protein. This sample has fewer than 700,000 distinct CDR3 sequences; 40% to 55% occur once, and the top ten carry approximately 25%. The sequenced material came from blood. Every receptor here comes from a man older than 75 in good health.

Comment on this clonotype: A much larger clone differs by one base, so this may be a read error. V is TRBV9 and J is TRBJ1-5; D remains ambiguous. Trimming took 4 bases from V and 1 from J, leaving 9 bases between them. The CDR3 runs to 14 residues. Per germline, CDR1 SGDLS and CDR2 YYNGEE. The CDR3 DNA reads TGTGCCAGCAGCTCCCGGGAAAGCAATCAGCCCCAGCATTTT. It translates to CASSSRESNQPQHF. Variable domain in full (rest from reference TRBV9 and TRBJ1-5): DSGVTQTPKHLITATGQRVTLRCSPRSGDLSVYWYQQSLDQGLQFLIQYYNGEERAKGNILERFSAQQFPDLHSELNLSSLELGDSALYFCASSSRESNQPQHFGDGTRLSIL.

In its sample, this clonotype was seen once. V is TRBV7-9 and J is TRBJ2-3, with TRBD2 identical over 12 bases. The CDR3 is 16 amino acids. Unmatched junction bases numbered 6, after V lost 5 bases and J lost 3 bases. Germline V gives CDR1 SEHNR, CDR2 FQNEAQ (reference sequence). CDR3 sequence reads: CASSTGTSGSTDTQYF. CDR3 DNA: TGTGCCAGCAGCACCGGGACTAGCGGGTCAACAGATACGCAGTATTTT.

This clonotype has more than one count but fewer than ten. The chain couples TRBV18 to TRBJ2-7; maybe TRBD2 (5 bases). The germline V gene encodes CDR1 KGHSH and CDR2 LQKENI. Trimming removed 6 bases at V and 4 bases at J, with 19 bases between. The CDR3 is 15 residues long. The CDR3 loop reads CASSPELGELYEQYF. CDR3 coding DNA: TGTGCCAGCTCGCCGGAACTAGGCGAACTGTACGAGCAGTACTTC.

This clonotype was observed a handful of times. The genes are TRBV4-3 and TRBJ1-6; 8 bases fit TRBD1. In germline, CDR1 is LGHNA, CDR2 YSLEER. V was pared by 4 bases and J by 9 bases, with 5 bases of the junction left unmatched. The CDR3 contains 14 residues. The CDR3 DNA follows: TGCGCCAGCAGCCGTACAGGGGGGGTTTCACCCCTCCACTTT. Translation: CASSRTGGVSPLHF.

The chain is built from TRBV2 and TRBJ2-3; D gene ambiguous. Germline lookup yields CDR1 SNHLY and CDR2 FYNNEI. V was clipped by 7 bases and J by 4 bases, with 9 bases between them. The CDR3 extends over 12 amino acids. CDR3 amino acids: CASMWFPDTQYF. CDR3 DNA: TGTGCCAGCATGTGGTTTCCAGATACGCAGTATTTT.

V is TRBV20-1 and J is TRBJ1-2; 10 bases are a match to TRBD1. Germline assignment: CDR1 DFQATT and CDR2 SNEGSKA (reference sequence). The J segment lost 6 bases and the V segment lost 2 bases, leaving 12 bases of the junction unmatched. The CDR3 runs 16 residues. The CDR3 is CSARSPRRDRGDGYTF. In DNA, the CDR3 is TGCAGTGCTAGAAGTCCCAGGCGGGACAGGGGTGATGGCTACACCTTC.

Worth noting for this clonotype: This clone may be a read error of a much larger clone one base away. The conserved closing phenylalanine or tryptophan is absent in this CDR3, likely reflecting a read error. The chain joins TRBV4-3 to TRBJ2-7; 7 positions match TRBD1. This CDR3 contains 15 residues. CDR1 LGHNA and CDR2 YSLEER come from the germline V gene. With V trimmed by 5 bases and J by 2 bases, 9 bases remained unmatched. The CDR3 loop reads CASSVGVTGAYEQYL. The CDR3 DNA sequence: TGCGCCAGCAGCGTAGGGGTTACAGGGGCCTACGAGCAGTACCTC.

The genes are TRBV6-4 and TRBJ2-1, with D perhaps matching TRBD1 (5 bases). From germline, CDR1 is MRHNA and CDR2 SNTAGT. Deletions cut 4 bases from V and 0 bases from J, with 19 bases between. The CDR3 is made up of 18 amino acids. CDR3 residues: CASSGSELGAASYNEQFF. The DNA of the CDR3 is TGTGCCAGCAGTGGCTCAGAGTTAGGGGCCGCCTCCTACAATGAGCAGTTCTTC.

The chain has TRBV12-3 or TRBV12-4 and TRBJ1-6, with D unresolved. The CDR3 has 14 residues. Trimming removed 9 bases from V and 5 bases from J, with 14 bases in between. CDR3 region: CASHQGYHNSPLHF. In nucleotides, the CDR3 is TGTGCCAGTCACCAAGGATATCATAATTCACCCCTCCACTTT.

The chain has TRBV6-4 and TRBJ2-3; TRBD2 might be the D (5 bases). The germline gives CDR1 MRHNA, CDR2 SNTAGT. Trimming cost V 0 bases and J 9 bases, with 13 bases left between them. The CDR3 loop spans 14 amino acids. The chain's CDR3 is CASSDSGKGETQYF. CDR3 bases: TGTGCCAGCAGTGACTCTGGAAAGGGAGAAACGCAGTATTTT.

Here the CDR3 DNA reads TGTGCCAGCAGCCCACAGGGAACGATCTCCTACGAGCAGTACTTC. Its translation: CASSPQGTISYEQYF. The chain links TRBV12-3 or TRBV12-4 to TRBJ2-7, with a possible D match to TRBD1 (6 bases). The ends were cut back, 6 bases at V and 0 bases at J, with 15 bases in the middle. This CDR3 is built from 15 residues.

In its sample, this clonotype was seen a few times. The rearrangement joins TRBV15 to TRBJ1-6; D remains ambiguous. CDR3 size: 15 residues. The V and J ends lost 5 bases and 4 bases respectively, with 12 bases between them. CDR1 and CDR2 from the germline V gene are LNHNV and YYDKDF (reference sequence). CDR3 amino acids: CATSSGRRYNSPLHF. The DNA for the CDR3 is TGTGCCACCAGCTCTGGACGGAGGTATAATTCACCCCTCCACTTT.

The chain joins TRBV12-3 or TRBV12-4 to TRBJ2-1; possible D gene TRBD2, 6 bases. V shed 3 bases and J shed 0 bases, with 15 bases lying between them. CDR3 size: 17 residues. The CDR3 here is CASSFSLEDYSYNEQFF. Here the CDR3 DNA reads TGTGCCAGCAGTTTTTCTTTAGAGGACTACTCCTACAATGAGCAGTTCTTC.

The genes are TRBV7-9 and TRBJ1-2; 9 nucleotides line up with TRBD1. Germline trimming cut 5 bases from V and 4 bases from J; bases unmatched to any gene: 11. CDR3 length equals 16 residues. Germline CDR1 reads SEHNR; CDR2 reads FQNEAQ (reference sequence). The CDR3 nucleotides read TGTGCCAGCAGCCATACCGGACAGGGGTATTCCTATGGCTACACCTTC. This sequence encodes CASSHTGQGYSYGYTF.